The 25 T cell receptor beta chains below come from one sample, sequenced in a study of T cell repertoires in cytomegalovirus infection. TCRdb itself ran the reads through MiXCR, one entry per CDR3 protein. This sample has about 600,000 distinct CDR3 sequences, with about 24% found just once. Sequenced material: CD8+ T cells from PBMCs. These receptors were obtained from a human donor in good health (CMV status not recorded). Some clones in this sample may be carry-over from other donors' samples.

This clonotype was observed a few times. J is TRBJ2-3 and V is TRBV5-6, with D possibly matching TRBD1 (6 bases). Germline CDR1 and CDR2: SGHDT and YYEEEE. With 4 bases removed from V and 2 bases from J, the gap between germline ends came to 14 bases. The CDR3 is 15 residues long. CDR3 sequence (DNA): TGTGCCAGCAGCCTGCGACAGGAACCCACAGATACGCAGTATTTT. Protein: CASSLRQEPTDTQYF.

This clonotype was picked up one time. This may arise from a read error, as a much more abundant clone is one base away. V usage is TRBV28 and J usage is TRBJ2-7; 8 bases are shared with TRBD1. The germline CDR1 and CDR2 sequences are MDHEN and SYDVKM. This CDR3 has 16 residues. The CDR3 loop is CAISFFGQGGSYEQYV. The CDR3 DNA sequence: TGTGCCATCAGTTTTTTCGGACAGGGCGGCTCCTACGAGCAGTACGTC.

This clonotype occurred many times. The rearrangement joins TRBV6-2 or TRBV6-3 to TRBJ1-5; D perhaps matches TRBD1 (6 bases). The germline V gene encodes CDR1 MNHEY and CDR2 SVGEGT. Trimming stripped 7 bases from V and 0 bases from J, with 10 bases between. The CDR3 totals 14 residues. CDR3 nucleotide sequence: TGTGCCAGCAAGAGGGGGGTTAGCAATCAGCCCCAGCATTTT. Translated, it gives CASKRGVSNQPQHF.

This clonotype was observed many times. The chain carries TRBV12-3 or TRBV12-4 and TRBJ2-1; perhaps TRBD2 as D (5 bases). This CDR3 contains 12 residues. Trimming removed 6 bases from V and 8 bases from J, with 11 bases in between. CDR3 bases: TGTGCCAGCAGCATGGGGAGATATGAGCAGTTCTTC. Translated: CASSMGRYEQFF.

In its sample, this clonotype was seen a few times. The chain links TRBV29-1 to TRBJ2-7; D call uncertain. Per the germline V gene, CDR1 is SQVTM and CDR2 is ANQGSEA. This CDR3 comprises 12 residues. Trimming shortened V by 3 bases and J by 2 bases, and 8 bases separated the two germline ends. The CDR3: CSVDVGAYEQYF. DNA for the CDR3: TGCAGCGTTGACGTCGGAGCCTACGAGCAGTACTTC.

This clonotype has more than one count but fewer than ten. The chain joins TRBV20-1 to TRBJ1-1; tentatively, D is TRBD1 (5 bases). CDR1 DFQATT and CDR2 SNEGSKA come from the germline V gene (reference sequence). The CDR3 length is 14 residues. V was trimmed by 0 bases and J by 4 bases, leaving 12 bases between them. This CDR3 is CSARDQGWGTEAFF. In DNA, the CDR3 is TGCAGTGCTAGAGATCAGGGATGGGGCACTGAAGCTTTCTTT.

This clonotype was observed a few times. This chain joins TRBV20-1 and TRBJ2-5; tentatively, D is TRBD2 (6 bases). CDR3 length: 14 amino acids. Germline CDR1 reads DFQATT; CDR2 reads SNEGSKA (reference sequence). V gave up 3 bases and J gave up 4 bases, with 15 bases separating them. CDR3 residues: CSARASDGGETQYF. CDR3 bases: TGCAGTGCTAGGGCCTCTGACGGGGGAGAGACCCAGTACTTC.

The chain combines TRBV15 with TRBJ2-7; 7 nucleotides match TRBD1. The CDR3 consists of 14 residues. Looked up from germline, CDR1 is LNHNV and CDR2 is YYDKDF (reference sequence). V shed 3 bases and J 3 bases; nucleotides not matched to a gene: 5. As DNA, the CDR3 is TGTGCCACCAGCAGTGGGGACAGTGTCTACGAGCAGTACTTC. This codes for CATSSGDSVYEQYF.

The gene calls are TRBV3-1 and TRBJ1-1; TRBD1 might be the D (5 bases). Germline CDR1 LGHDT, CDR2 YNNKEL (reference sequence). The V end lost 0 bases, the J end lost 6 bases, and 17 bases lay between the germline ends. This CDR3 has 16 residues. CDR3 sequence: CASSQDPPWGSPEAFF. The CDR3, as DNA: TGTGCCAGCAGCCAAGACCCCCCTTGGGGGAGCCCTGAAGCTTTCTTT.

V usage is TRBV28 and J usage is TRBJ2-7, with 8 bases aligning to TRBD1. The germline V gene encodes CDR1 MDHEN and CDR2 SYDVKM. The CDR3 loop spans 14 amino acids. V dropped 4 bases and J dropped 6; count of bases not matched to a gene: 8. The CDR3 spells CASSYPGQGPEQYV. In DNA, the CDR3 is TGTGCCAGCAGTTACCCAGGACAGGGCCCCGAGCAGTACGTC.

This clonotype was seen more than once but under ten times. This chain joins TRBV13 and TRBJ1-2, with a possible D match to TRBD1 (5 bases). V lost 5 bases, J lost 7 bases, and 26 bases lay in between. The germline V gene encodes CDR1 PRHDT and CDR2 FYEKMQ (reference sequence). The CDR3 is 17 amino acids. The DNA for the CDR3 is TGTGCCAGCAGCCCTACCGGGGGACGGGAACATAGAGGTGGCTACACCTTC. Its protein product is CASSPTGGREHRGGYTF. Together with reference TRBV13 and TRBJ1-2, the CDR3 gives the full variable domain: AAGVIQSPRHLIKEKRETATLKCYPIPRHDTVYWYQQGPGQDPQFLISFYEKMQSDKGSIPDRFSAQQFSDYHSELNMSSLELGDSALYFCASSPTGGREHRGGYTFGSGTRLTVV.

This clonotype was counted many times. This chain joins TRBV28 and TRBJ1-5; 9 nucleotides align to TRBD1. With V trimmed by 6 bases and J by 6 bases, 6 bases remained unmatched. The germline V gene has CDR1 MDHEN and CDR2 SYDVKM. The CDR3 has 14 residues. The CDR3 nucleotides read TGTGCCAGCAGGGACAGGGGAGGGGGTCAGCCCCAGCATTTT. It codes for CASRDRGGGQPQHF. Filled out from reference TRBV28 and TRBJ1-5, the complete variable domain reads DVKVTQSSRYLVKRTGEKVFLECVQDMDHENMFWYRQDPGLGLRLIYFSYDVKMKEKGDIPEGYSVSREKKERFSLILESASTNQTSMYLCASRDRGGGQPQHFGDGTRLSIL.

In this sample, this clonotype turned up a few times. This sequence joins TRBV5-6 and TRBJ2-7; D call uncertain. Trimming shortened V by 1 base and J by 3 bases, and 5 bases separated the two germline ends. Germline V gene data show CDR1 as SGHDT and CDR2 as YYEEEE. This CDR3 is 12 amino acids long. CDR3 bases: TGTGCCAGCAGCTTGTCCGACTACGAGCAGTACGTC. Protein sequence: CASSLSDYEQYV.

This clonotype has a count of ten or more. This CDR3 is CASSPPDASLHGYTF. For the CDR3, the DNA is TGTGCCAGCAGCCCTCCGGACGCTTCACTCCATGGCTACACCTTC. The chain joins TRBV7-9 to TRBJ1-2; no clear D gene. The V and J ends lost 5 bases and 6 bases respectively, with 19 bases between them. Looked up from germline, CDR1 is SEHNR and CDR2 is FQNEAQ (reference sequence). The CDR3 length is 15 residues.

This clonotype was detected many times. The chain recombines TRBV12-3 or TRBV12-4 with TRBJ2-5, with 7 bases lining up with TRBD2. V shed 6 bases, J shed 1 base, and the junction held 11 bases outside the gene matches. The CDR3 length is 16 residues. The CDR3 loop is CASRHSWEGSQETQYF. For the CDR3, the DNA is TGTGCCAGCAGGCATAGCTGGGAGGGGAGCCAAGAGACCCAGTACTTC.

This chain connects TRBV6-5 to TRBJ2-1; no reliable D call. Trimming left V 10 bases short and J 0 bases short, with 16 bases between. There are 15 residues in the CDR3. Germline values: CDR1 MNHEY, CDR2 SVGAGI. The CDR3 is CATRAGVSSYNEQFF. The CDR3 DNA reads as TGTGCCACCCGGGCTGGGGTTAGCTCCTACAATGAGCAGTTCTTC.

This clonotype was counted only a few times. The rearrangement links TRBV4-2 to TRBJ2-1; TRBD2 is a possible D gene (6 bases). The CDR3 is 13 amino acids. Germline V lookup: CDR1 LGHNA, CDR2 YNFKEQ. V was cut by 0 bases and J by 13 bases, with 13 bases left in between. Written as DNA, the CDR3 is TGTGCCAGCAGCCAAGAGAAGGAGGGACCTCAGTTCTTC. It is translated as CASSQEKEGPQFF.

On this clonotype itself: Being one base from a much bigger clone, this may be a read error. The chain recombines TRBV29-1 with TRBJ2-7, with TRBD1 identical over 7 bases. Looked up from germline, CDR1 is SQVTM and CDR2 is ANQGSEA. The CDR3 loop spans 14 amino acids. CDR3 amino acids: CSVEADRFGYELYF. The CDR3 bases are TGCAGCGTTGAGGCGGACAGGTTCGGATACGAGCTGTACTTC.

V gene TRBV5-5 combines with J gene TRBJ2-3; 9 nucleotides align to TRBD2. V lost 0 bases and J lost 5; bases outside the gene matches: 7. Germline CDR1 and CDR2: SGHKS and YYEKEE (reference sequence). The CDR3 extends over 16 amino acids. Here the CDR3 DNA reads TGTGCCAGCAGCTTGGAAGCGGGGGGCTATATAGATACGCAGTATTTT. Protein sequence: CASSLEAGGYIDTQYF.

This clonotype was seen ten or more times. The chain is built from TRBV7-8 and TRBJ2-5; TRBD1 or TRBD2 may be the D gene (7 bases each). Trimming shortened V by 0 bases and J by 5 bases, and 13 bases separated the two germline ends. Germline values: CDR1 SGHVS, CDR2 FQNEAQ. The CDR3 spans 15 residues. The CDR3 loop reads CASSLAAGGEETQYF. CDR3 DNA: TGTGCCAGCAGCTTAGCGGCAGGGGGGGAGGAGACCCAGTACTTC.

This clonotype has only a few counts. The V and J genes are TRBV7-9 and TRBJ2-5, with a tentative D call TRBD1 (6 bases). The CDR3 totals 15 residues. Trimming pared 5 bases from V and 1 base from J, leaving 14 bases between. In germline, CDR1 is SEHNR, CDR2 FQNEAQ (reference sequence). CDR3 region: CASSPMRGGQETQYF. The CDR3 nucleotides read TGTGCCAGCAGCCCAATGAGAGGGGGCCAAGAGACCCAGTACTTC.

The sample holds a few counts of this clonotype. The chain is built from TRBV7-9 and TRBJ1-2; no firm D call. Germline V gene lookup returns CDR1 SEHNR and CDR2 FQNEAQ (reference sequence). V lost 5 bases and J lost 3, with 13 bases in between. The CDR3 contains 14 residues. CDR3 sequence reads: CASSGESSYYGYTF. CDR3 sequence (DNA): TGTGCCAGCAGCGGGGAGTCCTCCTACTATGGCTACACCTTC.

This clonotype was seen ten or more times. The chain links TRBV7-2 to TRBJ2-5; D could derive from TRBD1 or TRBD2 (5 bases each). CDR1 is SGHTA and CDR2 is FQGNSA in the germline V gene. Trimming removed 1 base at V and 0 bases at J, with 12 bases between. The CDR3 length is 16 residues. CDR3 amino acids: CASSLGEHRYQETQYF. Here the CDR3 DNA reads TGTGCCAGCAGCTTAGGGGAGCACAGGTACCAAGAGACCCAGTACTTC.

On this clonotype: Being one base from a much bigger clone, this may be a read error. The chain uses TRBV5-6 and TRBJ2-3, with D perhaps matching TRBD1 (5 bases). V gave up 3 bases and J gave up 0 bases, with 8 bases separating them. This CDR3 region has 14 residues. Germline-derived CDR1 and CDR2 are SGHDT and YYEEEE. Here the CDR3 DNA reads TGTGCCAGCAGCTGGCGACAGAGCACAGATACGCAGTATTTT. It specifies CASSWRQSTDTQYF. Supplemented by reference TRBV5-6 and TRBJ2-3, the full variable domain reads DAGVTQSPTHLIKTRGQQVTLRCSPKSGHDTVSWYQQALGQGPQFIFQYYEEEERQRGNFPDRFSGHQFPNYSSELNVNALLLGDSALYLCASSWRQSTDTQYFGPGTRLTVL.

The rearrangement links TRBV7-6 to TRBJ2-1; 7 bases are shared with TRBD1. Trimming removed 4 bases from V and 0 bases from J; junction bases left unmatched: 6. Germline CDR1 SGHVS, CDR2 FNYEAQ. The CDR3 totals 16 residues. CDR3 coding DNA: TGTGCCAGCAGCTCCGGACAGGCCTTCTCCTACAATGAGCAGTTCTTC. Translating gives CASSSGQAFSYNEQFF.